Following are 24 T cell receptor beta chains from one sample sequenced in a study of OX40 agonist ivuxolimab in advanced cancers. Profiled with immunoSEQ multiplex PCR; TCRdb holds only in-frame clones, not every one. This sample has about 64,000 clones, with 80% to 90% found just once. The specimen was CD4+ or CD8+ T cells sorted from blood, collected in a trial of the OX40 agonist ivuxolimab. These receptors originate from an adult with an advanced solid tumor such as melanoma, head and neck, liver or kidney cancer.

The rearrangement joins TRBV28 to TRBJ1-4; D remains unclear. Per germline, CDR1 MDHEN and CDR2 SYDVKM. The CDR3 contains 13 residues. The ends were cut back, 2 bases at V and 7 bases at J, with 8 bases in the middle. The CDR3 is CASSLHLLEKLFF. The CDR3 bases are TGTGCCAGCAGTTTACATTTGCTTGAAAAACTGTTTTTT.

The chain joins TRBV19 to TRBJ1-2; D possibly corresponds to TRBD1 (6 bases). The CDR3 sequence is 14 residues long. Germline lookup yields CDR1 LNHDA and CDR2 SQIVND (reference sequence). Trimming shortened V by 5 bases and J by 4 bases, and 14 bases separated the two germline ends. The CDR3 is CASSRGGGGYGYTF. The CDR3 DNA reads TGTGCCAGTAGTCGCGGGGGGGGCGGCTATGGCTACACCTTC.

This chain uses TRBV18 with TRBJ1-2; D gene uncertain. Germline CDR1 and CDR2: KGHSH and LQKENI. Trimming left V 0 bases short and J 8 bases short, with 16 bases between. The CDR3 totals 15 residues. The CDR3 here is CASSPPSTPMGGYTF. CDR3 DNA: TGTGCCAGCTCACCACCCTCCACACCCATGGGCGGCTACACCTTC.

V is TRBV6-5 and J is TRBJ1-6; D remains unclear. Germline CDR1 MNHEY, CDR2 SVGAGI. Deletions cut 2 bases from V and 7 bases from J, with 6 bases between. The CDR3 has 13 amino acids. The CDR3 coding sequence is TGTGCCAGCAGTTACGGCAGGAATTCACCCCTCCACTTT. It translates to CASSYGRNSPLHF.

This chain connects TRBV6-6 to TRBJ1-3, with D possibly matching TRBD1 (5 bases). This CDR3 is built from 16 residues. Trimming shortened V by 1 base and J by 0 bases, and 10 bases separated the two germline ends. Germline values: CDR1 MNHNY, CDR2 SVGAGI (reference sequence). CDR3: CASSYFGDVSGNTIYF. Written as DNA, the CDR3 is TGTGCCAGCAGTTACTTCGGGGACGTCTCTGGAAACACCATATATTTT.

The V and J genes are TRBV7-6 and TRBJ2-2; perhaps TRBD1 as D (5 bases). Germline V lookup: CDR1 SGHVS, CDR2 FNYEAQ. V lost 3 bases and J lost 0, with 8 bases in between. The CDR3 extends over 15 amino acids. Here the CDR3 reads CASSFVTANTGELFF. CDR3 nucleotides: TGTGCCAGCAGCTTTGTGACAGCGAACACCGGGGAGCTGTTTTTT.

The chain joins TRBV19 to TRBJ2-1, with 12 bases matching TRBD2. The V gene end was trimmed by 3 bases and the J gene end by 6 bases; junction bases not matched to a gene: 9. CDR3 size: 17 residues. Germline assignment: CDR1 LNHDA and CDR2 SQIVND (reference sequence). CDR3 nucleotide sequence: TGTGCCAGTAGTATTCGACTAGGACTAGCGGGGAGCAATGAGCAGTTCTTC. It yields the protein CASSIRLGLAGSNEQFF.

The CDR3 reads CASSLTAGGPFGTDTQYF. DNA of the CDR3: TGTGCCAGCTCACTGACAGCGGGAGGGCCTTTTGGCACAGATACGCAGTATTTT. This sequence joins TRBV18 and TRBJ2-3, with TRBD2 matching over 10 bases. The CDR3 runs to 18 residues. Germline values: CDR1 KGHSH, CDR2 LQKENI. V lost 4 bases to trimming and J lost 1 base; unmatched junction nucleotides: 11.

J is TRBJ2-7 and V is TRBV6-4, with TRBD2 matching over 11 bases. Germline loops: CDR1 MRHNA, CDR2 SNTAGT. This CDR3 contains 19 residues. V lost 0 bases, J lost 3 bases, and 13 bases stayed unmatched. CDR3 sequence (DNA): TGTGCCAGCAGTGACTCCCCCGGACTAGCGGGCGGTACCAGCTACGAGCAGTACTTC. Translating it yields CASSDSPGLAGGTSYEQYF.

CDR3 sequence (DNA): TGTGCCAGCAAGGCGTGGGGTAACTATGGCTACACCTTC. This translates into CASKAWGNYGYTF. The chain links TRBV6-1 to TRBJ1-2; D not resolved. The length of the CDR3 is 13 residues. V lost 7 bases to trimming and J lost 1 base, with 10 bases between them. Looked up from germline, CDR1 is MNHNS and CDR2 is SASEGT.

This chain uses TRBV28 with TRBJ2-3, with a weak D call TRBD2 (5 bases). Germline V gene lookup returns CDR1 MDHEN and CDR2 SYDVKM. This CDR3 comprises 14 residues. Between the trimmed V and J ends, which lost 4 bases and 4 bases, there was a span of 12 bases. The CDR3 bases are TGTGCCAGCAGTTCCTCCCAGAGGGCAGATACGCAGTATTTT. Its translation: CASSSSQRADTQYF.

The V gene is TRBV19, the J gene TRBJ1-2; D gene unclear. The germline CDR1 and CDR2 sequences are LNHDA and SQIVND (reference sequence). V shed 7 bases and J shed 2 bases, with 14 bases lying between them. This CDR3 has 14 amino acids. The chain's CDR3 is CASTPGPSNYGYTF. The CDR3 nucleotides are TGTGCCAGTACCCCGGGTCCGAGCAACTATGGCTACACCTTC.

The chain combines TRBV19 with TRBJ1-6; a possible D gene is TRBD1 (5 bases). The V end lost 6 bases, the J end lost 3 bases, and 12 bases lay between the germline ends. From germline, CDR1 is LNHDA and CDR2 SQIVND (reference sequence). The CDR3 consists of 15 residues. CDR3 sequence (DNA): TGTGCCAGTAGCCACCGGGACGTCTATAATTCACCCCTCCACTTT. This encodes CASSHRDVYNSPLHF.

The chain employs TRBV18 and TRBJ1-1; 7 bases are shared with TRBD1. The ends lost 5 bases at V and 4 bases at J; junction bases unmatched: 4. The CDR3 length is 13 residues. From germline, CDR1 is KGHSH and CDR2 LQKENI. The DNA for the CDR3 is TGTGCCAGCTCAAGGACAGGAACCACTGAAGCTTTCTTT. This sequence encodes CASSRTGTTEAFF.

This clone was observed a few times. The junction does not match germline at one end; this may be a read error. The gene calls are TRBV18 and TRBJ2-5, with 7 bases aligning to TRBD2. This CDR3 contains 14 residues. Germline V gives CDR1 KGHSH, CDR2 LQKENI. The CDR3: CASSPGGNQETQYF. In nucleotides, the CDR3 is TGTGCCAGCTCACCGGGGGGGAACCAGGAGACCCAGTACTTC.

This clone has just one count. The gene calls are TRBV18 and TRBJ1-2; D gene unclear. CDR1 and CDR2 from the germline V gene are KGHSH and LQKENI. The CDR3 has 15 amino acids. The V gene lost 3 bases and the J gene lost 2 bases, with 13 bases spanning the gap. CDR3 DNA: TGTGCCAGCTCACCCTCCCGGGTAGGCAACTATGGCTACACCTTC. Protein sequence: CASSPSRVGNYGYTF.

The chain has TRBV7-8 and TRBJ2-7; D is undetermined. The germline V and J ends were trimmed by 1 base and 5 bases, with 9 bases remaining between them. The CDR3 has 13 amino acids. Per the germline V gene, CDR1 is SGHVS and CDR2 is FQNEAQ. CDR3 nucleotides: TGTGCCAGCAGCTTAGGGGGTAGAGACGAGCAGTACTTC. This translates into CASSLGGRDEQYF. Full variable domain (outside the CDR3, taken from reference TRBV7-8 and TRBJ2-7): GAGVSQSPRYKVAKRGQDVALRCDPISGHVSLFWYQQALGQGPEFLTYFQNEAQLDKSGLPSDRFFAERPEGSVSTLKIQRTQQEDSAVYLCASSLGGRDEQYFGPGTRLTVT.

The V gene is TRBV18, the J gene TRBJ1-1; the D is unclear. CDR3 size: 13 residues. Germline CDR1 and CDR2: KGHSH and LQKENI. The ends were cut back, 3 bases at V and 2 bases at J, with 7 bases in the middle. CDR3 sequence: CASSPQENTEAFF. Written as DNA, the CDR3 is TGTGCCAGCTCACCGCAGGAAAACACTGAAGCTTTCTTT.

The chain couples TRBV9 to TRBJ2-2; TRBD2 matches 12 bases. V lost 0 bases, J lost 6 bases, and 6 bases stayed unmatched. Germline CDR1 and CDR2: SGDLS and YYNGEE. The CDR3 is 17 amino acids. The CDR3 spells CASSVATGTSGPGELFF. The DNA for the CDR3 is TGTGCCAGCAGCGTAGCTACGGGGACTAGCGGGCCCGGGGAGCTGTTTTTT.

The CDR3 nucleotides read TGTGCCAGCAGTTGGGGGGGCCCTTGGATGGAGCAGTACTTC. Protein: CASSWGGPWMEQYF. The chain recombines TRBV27 with TRBJ2-7, with TRBD2 as a possible D gene (7 bases). V was trimmed by 4 bases and J by 7 bases, leaving 17 bases between them. CDR1 is MNHEY, CDR2 SMNVEV, per germline (reference sequence). This CDR3 spans 14 amino acids.

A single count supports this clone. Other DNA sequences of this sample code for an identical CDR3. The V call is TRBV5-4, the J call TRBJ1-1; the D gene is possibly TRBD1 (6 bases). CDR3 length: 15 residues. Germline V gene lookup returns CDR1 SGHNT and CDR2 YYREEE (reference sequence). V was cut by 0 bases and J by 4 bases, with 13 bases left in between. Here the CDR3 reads CASSLDGGGGTEAFF. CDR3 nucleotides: TGTGCCAGCAGCTTGGATGGGGGAGGGGGCACTGAAGCTTTCTTT.

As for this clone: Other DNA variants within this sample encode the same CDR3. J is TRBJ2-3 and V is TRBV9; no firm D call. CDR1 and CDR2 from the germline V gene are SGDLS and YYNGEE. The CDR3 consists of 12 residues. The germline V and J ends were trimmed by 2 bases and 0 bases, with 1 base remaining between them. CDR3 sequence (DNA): TGTGCCAGCAGCGTTAGCACAGATACGCAGTATTTT. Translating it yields CASSVSTDTQYF.

CDR3 coding DNA: TGCGCCAGCAGCTCCCCCGGGGGGGCCGTCGCCTACAATGAGCAGTTCTTC. This sequence encodes CASSSPGGAVAYNEQFF. The chain joins TRBV5-1 to TRBJ2-1, with 8 bases matching TRBD2. The CDR3 spans 17 residues. The V gene's germline CDR1 is SGHRS and CDR2 YFSETQ. J gave up 2 bases and V 3 bases, and 10 bases lay outside the gene matches.

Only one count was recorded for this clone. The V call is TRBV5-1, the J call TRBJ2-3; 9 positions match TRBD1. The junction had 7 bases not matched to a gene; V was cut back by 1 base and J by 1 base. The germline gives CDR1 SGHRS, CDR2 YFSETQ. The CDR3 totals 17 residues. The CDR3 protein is CASSLQGQGLRTDTQYF. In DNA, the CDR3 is TGCGCCAGCAGCTTGCAGGGACAGGGCCTTCGCACAGATACGCAGTATTTT.